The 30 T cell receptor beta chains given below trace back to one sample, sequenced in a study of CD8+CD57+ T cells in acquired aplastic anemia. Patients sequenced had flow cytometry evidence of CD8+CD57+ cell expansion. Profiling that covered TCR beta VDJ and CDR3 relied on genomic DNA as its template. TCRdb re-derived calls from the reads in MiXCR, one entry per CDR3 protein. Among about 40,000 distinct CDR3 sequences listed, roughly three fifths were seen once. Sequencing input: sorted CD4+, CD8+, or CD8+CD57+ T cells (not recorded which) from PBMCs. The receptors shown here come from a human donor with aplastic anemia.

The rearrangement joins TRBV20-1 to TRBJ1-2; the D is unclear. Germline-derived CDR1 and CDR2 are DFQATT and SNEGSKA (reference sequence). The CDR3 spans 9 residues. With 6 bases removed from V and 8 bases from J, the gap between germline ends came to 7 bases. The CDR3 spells CSAKQGYTF. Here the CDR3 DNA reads TGCAGTGCCAAACAGGGCTACACCTTC.

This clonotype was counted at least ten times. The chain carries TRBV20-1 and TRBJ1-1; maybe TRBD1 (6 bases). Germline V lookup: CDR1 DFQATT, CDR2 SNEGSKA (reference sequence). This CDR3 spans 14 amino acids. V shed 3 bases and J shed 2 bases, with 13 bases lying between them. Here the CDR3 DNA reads TGCAGTGCTAGGATGGGGGGCTCCAACACTGAAGCTTTCTTT. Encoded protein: CSARMGGSNTEAFF.

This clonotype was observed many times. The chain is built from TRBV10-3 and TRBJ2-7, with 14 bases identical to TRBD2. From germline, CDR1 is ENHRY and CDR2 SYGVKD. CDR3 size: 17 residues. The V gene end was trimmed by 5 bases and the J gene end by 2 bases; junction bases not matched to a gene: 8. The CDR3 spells CAISPGTSGGPPYEQYF. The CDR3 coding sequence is TGTGCCATCAGTCCCGGGACTAGCGGGGGCCCCCCCTACGAGCAGTACTTC.

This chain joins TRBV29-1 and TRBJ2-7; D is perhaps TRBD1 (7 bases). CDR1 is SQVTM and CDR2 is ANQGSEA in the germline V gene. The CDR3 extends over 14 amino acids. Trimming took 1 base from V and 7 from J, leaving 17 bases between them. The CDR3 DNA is TGCAGCGTTGAAGGGCAGGGGGTGACTAGGGAGCAGTACTTC. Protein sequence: CSVEGQGVTREQYF.

CDR3 residues: CASKVGLNYGYTF. The CDR3 nucleotides are TGTGCCAGTAAGGTTGGCCTCAACTATGGCTACACCTTC. The genes are TRBV6-1 and TRBJ1-2; no reliable D call. Trimming cost V 9 bases and J 2 bases, with 13 bases left between them. CDR1 is MNHNS, CDR2 SASEGT, per germline. This CDR3 has 13 amino acids.

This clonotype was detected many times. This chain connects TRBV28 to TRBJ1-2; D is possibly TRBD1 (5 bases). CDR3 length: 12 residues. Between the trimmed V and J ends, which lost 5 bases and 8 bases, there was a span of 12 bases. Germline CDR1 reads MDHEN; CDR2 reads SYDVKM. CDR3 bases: TGTGCCAGCAGTCCCGGGACGGGAGGCTACACCTTC. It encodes CASSPGTGGYTF.

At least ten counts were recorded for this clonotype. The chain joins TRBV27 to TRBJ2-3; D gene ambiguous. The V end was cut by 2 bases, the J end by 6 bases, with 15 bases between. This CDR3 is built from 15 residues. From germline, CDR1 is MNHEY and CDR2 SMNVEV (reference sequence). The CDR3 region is CASSLPGPARDTQYF. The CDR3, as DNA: TGTGCCAGCAGTTTACCCGGGCCAGCCCGGGATACGCAGTATTTT.

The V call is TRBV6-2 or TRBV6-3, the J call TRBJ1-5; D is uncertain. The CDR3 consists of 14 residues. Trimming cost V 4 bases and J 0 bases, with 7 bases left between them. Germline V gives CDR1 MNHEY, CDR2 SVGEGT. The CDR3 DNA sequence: TGTGCCAGCAGTTTTATCTATAGCAATCAGCCCCAGCATTTT. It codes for CASSFIYSNQPQHF.

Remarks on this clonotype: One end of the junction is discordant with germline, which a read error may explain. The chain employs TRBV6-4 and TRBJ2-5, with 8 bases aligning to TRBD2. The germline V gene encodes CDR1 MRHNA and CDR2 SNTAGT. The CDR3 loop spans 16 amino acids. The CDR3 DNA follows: TGTGCCAGCAGCGACTCCGGCGGGGGGTCCTGGGAGACCCAGTACTTC. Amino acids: CASSDSGGGSWETQYF.

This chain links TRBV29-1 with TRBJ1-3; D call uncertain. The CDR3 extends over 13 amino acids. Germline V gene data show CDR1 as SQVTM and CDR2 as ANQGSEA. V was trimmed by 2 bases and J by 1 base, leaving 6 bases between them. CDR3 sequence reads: CSVERGSGNTIYF. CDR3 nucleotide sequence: TGCAGCGTTGAACGAGGGTCTGGAAACACCATATATTTT.

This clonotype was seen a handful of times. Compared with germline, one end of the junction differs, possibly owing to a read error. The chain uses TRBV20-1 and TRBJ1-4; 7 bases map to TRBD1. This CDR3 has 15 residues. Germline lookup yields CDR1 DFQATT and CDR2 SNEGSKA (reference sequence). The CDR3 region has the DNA TGCAGTGCTAGAGATGAGGGACAGCCTAAGGAAAAACTGTTTTTT. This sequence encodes CSARDEGQPKEKLFF.

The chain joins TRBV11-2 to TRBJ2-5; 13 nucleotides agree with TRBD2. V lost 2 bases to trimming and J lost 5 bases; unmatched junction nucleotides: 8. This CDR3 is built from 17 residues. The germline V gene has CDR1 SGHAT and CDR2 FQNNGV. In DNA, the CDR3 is TGTGCCAGCAGCTTATTGGGACTAGCGGGGTCCTGGGAGACCCAGTACTTC. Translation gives CASSLLGLAGSWETQYF.

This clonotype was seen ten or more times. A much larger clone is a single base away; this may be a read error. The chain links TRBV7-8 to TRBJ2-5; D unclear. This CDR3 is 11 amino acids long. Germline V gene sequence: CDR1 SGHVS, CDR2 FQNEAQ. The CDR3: CASSLRETQCF. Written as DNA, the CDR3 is TGTGCCAGCAGCTTACGAGAGACCCAGTGCTTC.

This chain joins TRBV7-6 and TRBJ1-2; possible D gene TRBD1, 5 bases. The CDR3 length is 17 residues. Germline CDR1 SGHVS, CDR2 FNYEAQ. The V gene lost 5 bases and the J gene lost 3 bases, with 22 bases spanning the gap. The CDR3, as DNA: TGTGCCAGCAGCCTTACCGACAGCCCCCTAAGAGACTATGGCTACACCTTC. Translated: CASSLTDSPLRDYGYTF.

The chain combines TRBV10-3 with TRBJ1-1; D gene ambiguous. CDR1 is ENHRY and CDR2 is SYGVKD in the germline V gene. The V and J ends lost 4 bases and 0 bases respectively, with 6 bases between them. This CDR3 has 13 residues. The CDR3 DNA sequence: TGTGCCATCAGTGTGGGGATGAACACTGAAGCTTTCTTT. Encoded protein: CAISVGMNTEAFF.

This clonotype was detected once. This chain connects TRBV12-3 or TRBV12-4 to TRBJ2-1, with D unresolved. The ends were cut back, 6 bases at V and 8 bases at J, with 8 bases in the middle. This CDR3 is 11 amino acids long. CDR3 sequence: CASSFFDEQFF. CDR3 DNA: TGTGCCAGCAGCTTTTTCGATGAGCAGTTCTTC.

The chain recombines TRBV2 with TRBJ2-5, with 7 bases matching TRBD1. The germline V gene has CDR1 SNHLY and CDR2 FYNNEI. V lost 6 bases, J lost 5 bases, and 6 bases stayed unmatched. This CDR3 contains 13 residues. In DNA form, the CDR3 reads TGTGCCAGCAGCAAGACAGGGCGTGAGACCCAGTACTTC. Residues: CASSKTGRETQYF. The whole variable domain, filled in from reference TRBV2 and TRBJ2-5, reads EPEVTQTPSHQVTQMGQEVILRCVPISNHLYFYWYRQILGQKVEFLVSFYNNEISEKSEIFDDQFSVERPDGSNFTLKIRSTKLEDSAMYFCASSKTGRETQYFGPGTRLLVL.

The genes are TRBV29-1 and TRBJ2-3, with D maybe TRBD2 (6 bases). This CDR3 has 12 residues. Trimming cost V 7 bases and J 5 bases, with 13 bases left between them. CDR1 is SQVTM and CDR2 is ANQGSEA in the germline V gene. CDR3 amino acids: CSAGFGGDTQYF. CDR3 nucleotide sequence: TGCAGCGCTGGATTCGGGGGAGATACGCAGTATTTT.

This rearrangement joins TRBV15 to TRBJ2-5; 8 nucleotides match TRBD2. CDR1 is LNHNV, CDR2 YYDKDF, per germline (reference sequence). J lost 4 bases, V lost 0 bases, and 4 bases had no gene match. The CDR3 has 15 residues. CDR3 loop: CATSRDLAGGETQYF. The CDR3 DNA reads TGTGCCACCAGCAGAGATCTGGCGGGGGGAGAGACCCAGTACTTC.

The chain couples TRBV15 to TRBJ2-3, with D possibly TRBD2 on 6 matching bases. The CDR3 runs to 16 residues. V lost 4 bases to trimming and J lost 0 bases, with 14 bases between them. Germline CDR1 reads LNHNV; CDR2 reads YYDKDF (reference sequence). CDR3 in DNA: TGTGCCACCAGCACCGAAGCGGGTGCTAGCACAGATACGCAGTATTTT. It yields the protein CATSTEAGASTDTQYF.

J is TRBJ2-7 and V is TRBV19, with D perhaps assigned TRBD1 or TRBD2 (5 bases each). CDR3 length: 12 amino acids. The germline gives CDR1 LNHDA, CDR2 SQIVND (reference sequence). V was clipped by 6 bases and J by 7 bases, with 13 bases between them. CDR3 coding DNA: TGTGCCAGTAGACCGACGAGGGGAGAGCAGTACTTC. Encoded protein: CASRPTRGEQYF.

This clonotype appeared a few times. CDR3 region: CASSLGQPQHF. In DNA form, the CDR3 reads TGTGCCAGCAGTTTAGGCCAGCCCCAGCATTTT. The chain combines TRBV12-3 or TRBV12-4 with TRBJ1-5; D ambiguous. The CDR3 sequence is 11 residues long. V was cut by 1 base and J by 7 bases, with 2 bases left in between.

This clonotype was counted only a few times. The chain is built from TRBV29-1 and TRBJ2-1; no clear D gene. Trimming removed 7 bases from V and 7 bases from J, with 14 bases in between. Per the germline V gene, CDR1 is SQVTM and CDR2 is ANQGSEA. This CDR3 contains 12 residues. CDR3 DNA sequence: TGCAGCGCCTCGGCAAGCAAGAATGAGCAGTTCTTC. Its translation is CSASASKNEQFF.

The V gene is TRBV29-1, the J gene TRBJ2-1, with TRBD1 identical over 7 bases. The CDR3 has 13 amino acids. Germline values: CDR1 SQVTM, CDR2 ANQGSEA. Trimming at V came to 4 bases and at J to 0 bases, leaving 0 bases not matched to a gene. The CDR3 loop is CSVGTGSYNEQFF. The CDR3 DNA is TGCAGCGTTGGGACAGGCTCCTACAATGAGCAGTTCTTC.

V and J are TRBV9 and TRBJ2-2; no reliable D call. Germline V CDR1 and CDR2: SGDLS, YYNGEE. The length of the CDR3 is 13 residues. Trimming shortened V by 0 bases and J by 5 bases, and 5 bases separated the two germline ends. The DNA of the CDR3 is TGTGCCAGCAGCGTAGTTGGGACCGGGGAGCTGTTTTTT. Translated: CASSVVGTGELFF.

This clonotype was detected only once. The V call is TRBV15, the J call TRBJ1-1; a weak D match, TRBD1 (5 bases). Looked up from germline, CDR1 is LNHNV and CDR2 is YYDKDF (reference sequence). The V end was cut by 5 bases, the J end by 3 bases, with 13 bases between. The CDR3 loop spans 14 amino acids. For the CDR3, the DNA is TGTGCCACCAGCGGCAGGGCCCGGGACACTGAAGCTTTCTTT. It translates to CATSGRARDTEAFF.

The CDR3 DNA reads as TGTGCCAGCAGCTCCAGGGTACAAGAGACCCAGTACTTC. Its protein is CASSSRVQETQYF. V gene TRBV7-9 combines with J gene TRBJ2-5, with a weak D call TRBD1 (5 bases). In germline, CDR1 is SEHNR, CDR2 FQNEAQ (reference sequence). V was trimmed by 4 bases and J by 2 bases, leaving 8 bases between them. CDR3 length: 13 amino acids.

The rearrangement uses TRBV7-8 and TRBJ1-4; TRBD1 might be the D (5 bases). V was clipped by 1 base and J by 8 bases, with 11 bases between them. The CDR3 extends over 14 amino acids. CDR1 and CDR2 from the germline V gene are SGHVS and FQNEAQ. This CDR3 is CASSLDRSREKLFF. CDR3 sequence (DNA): TGTGCCAGCAGCTTAGACAGGTCAAGAGAAAAACTGTTTTTT.

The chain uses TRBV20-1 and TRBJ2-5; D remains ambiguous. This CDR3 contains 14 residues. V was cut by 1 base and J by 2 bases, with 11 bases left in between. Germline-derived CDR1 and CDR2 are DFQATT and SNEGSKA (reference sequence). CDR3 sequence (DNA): TGCAGTGCTAGAGGGCCTGGATGGCAAGAGACCCAGTACTTC. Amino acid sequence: CSARGPGWQETQYF.

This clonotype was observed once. The CDR3 loop reads CSAREGGRETQYF. The CDR3 region has the DNA TGCAGTGCTAGGGAGGGGGGTCGAGAGACCCAGTACTTC. The V gene is TRBV20-1, the J gene TRBJ2-5; D tentatively fits TRBD1 or TRBD2 (6 bases each). CDR3 length: 13 amino acids. The germline CDR1 and CDR2 sequences are DFQATT and SNEGSKA (reference sequence). Trimming pared 3 bases from V and 4 bases from J, leaving 12 bases between.